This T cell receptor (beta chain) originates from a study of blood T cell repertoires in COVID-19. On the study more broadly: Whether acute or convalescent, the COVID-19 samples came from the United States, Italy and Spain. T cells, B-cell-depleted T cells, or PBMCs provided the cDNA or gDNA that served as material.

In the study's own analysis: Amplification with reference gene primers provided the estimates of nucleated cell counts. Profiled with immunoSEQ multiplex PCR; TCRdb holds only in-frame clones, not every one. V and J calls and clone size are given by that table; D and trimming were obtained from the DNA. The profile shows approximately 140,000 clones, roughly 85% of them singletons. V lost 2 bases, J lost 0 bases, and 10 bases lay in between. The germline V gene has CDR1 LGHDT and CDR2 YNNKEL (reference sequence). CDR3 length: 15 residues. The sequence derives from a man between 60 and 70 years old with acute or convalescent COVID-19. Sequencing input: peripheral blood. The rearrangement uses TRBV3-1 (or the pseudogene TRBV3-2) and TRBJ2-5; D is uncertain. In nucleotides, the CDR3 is TGTGCCAGCAGCCAAAGTGCGCTCTACCAAGAGACCCAGTACTTC. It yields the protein CASSQSALYQETQYF.